The 24 T cell receptor beta chains below were found in one sample sequenced in a study of T cell responses to AZD1222 COVID-19 vaccine. Measured with immunoSEQ multiplex PCR; TCRdb has only the in-frame clones, and not every one. The sample yields about 270,000 clones, 90% to 95% seen once. The sequencing used peripheral blood, collected 28 days after the second AZD1222 dose. These receptors were obtained from an adult who received the AZD1222 COVID-19 vaccine.

V is TRBV10-3 and J is TRBJ2-7; the match to TRBD1 covers 8 bases. This CDR3 comprises 13 residues. Trimming cost V 7 bases and J 7 bases; bases outside gene matches: 9. CDR1 ENHRY and CDR2 SYGVKD come from the germline V gene. CDR3 nucleotides: TGTGCCATCAACCGGGACAGGCCCTTGGAGCAGTACTTC. This codes for CAINRDRPLEQYF.

This clone was picked up one time. Sequence at one end of the junction differs from germline and may be a read error. The gene calls are TRBV2 and TRBJ2-7; 7 bases fit TRBD2. The CDR3 consists of 16 residues. Germline lookup yields CDR1 SNHLY and CDR2 FYNNEI. This CDR3 is CASSGLSLAGDLGGKF. CDR3 coding DNA: TGTGCCAGCAGTGGACTCTCCCTGGCGGGTGACCTCGGGGGGAAATTC.

The V gene is TRBV20-1, the J gene TRBJ2-7; D not resolved. Germline lookup yields CDR1 DFQATT and CDR2 SNEGSKA (reference sequence). The CDR3 sequence is 11 residues long. V lost 4 bases and J 5 bases, leaving 9 bases between the germline ends. The CDR3 DNA follows: TGCAGTGCTACGTCCCTAGACGAGCAGTACTTC. Translation gives CSATSLDEQYF.

This clone was detected many times. V usage is TRBV7-6 and J usage is TRBJ1-3; D gene unclear. Germline V CDR1 and CDR2: SGHVS, FNYEAQ. V lost 5 bases, J lost 0 bases, and 14 bases lay in between. CDR3 length: 16 residues. CDR3 in amino acids: CASSPGIWGSGNTIYF. CDR3 sequence (DNA): TGTGCCAGCAGCCCAGGAATTTGGGGCTCTGGAAACACCATATATTTT.

The chain recombines TRBV6-5 with TRBJ1-1, with a weak D call TRBD1 (6 bases). CDR3 length: 12 residues. The germline V gene encodes CDR1 MNHEY and CDR2 SVGAGI. V shed 8 bases and J shed 3 bases, with 10 bases lying between them. CDR3 bases: TGTGCCAGCTACAACAGGGACACTGAAGCTTTCTTT. This translates into CASYNRDTEAFF.

The V and J genes are TRBV5-6 and TRBJ1-6, with D possibly TRBD1 on 5 matching bases. The CDR3 runs 15 residues. Looked up from germline, CDR1 is SGHDT and CDR2 is YYEEEE. V was clipped by 0 bases and J by 10 bases, with 14 bases between them. The CDR3 DNA is TGTGCCAGCAGCTTGGGAGAGGGGCTAGGGTCACCCCTCCACTTT. Its protein is CASSLGEGLGSPLHF.

This chain connects TRBV21-1 to TRBJ2-7; the table names TRBD1, a call not compared with the DNA. TRBV21-1 is a listed pseudogene. The CDR3 runs to 13 residues. The CDR3 coding sequence is TGTGCCAGCAGCAATGGGGGCACCTACGAGCAGTACTTC. It yields the protein CASSNGGTYEQYF.

CDR3 residues: CAISESREQSYGYTF. In DNA, the CDR3 is TGTGCCATCAGTGAGTCCAGGGAGCAGAGCTATGGCTACACCTTC. J is TRBJ1-2 and V is TRBV10-3, with D perhaps matching TRBD1 (5 bases). This CDR3 has 15 residues. The V and J ends lost 0 bases and 4 bases respectively, with 12 bases between them. CDR1 is ENHRY and CDR2 is SYGVKD in the germline V gene.

This sequence joins TRBV5-1 and TRBJ2-7, with a possible D match to TRBD1 (6 bases). The germline CDR1 and CDR2 sequences are SGHRS and YFSETQ. Trimming removed 0 bases from V and 6 bases from J, with 22 bases in between. The CDR3 length is 17 residues. Written as DNA, the CDR3 is TGCGCCAGCAGCTTGGTTGGACAGACCCCGTTAGGTCTCGAGCAGTACTTC. Its protein product is CASSLVGQTPLGLEQYF.

The V gene is TRBV18, the J gene TRBJ1-3; D is unresolved. V was shortened by 6 bases and J by 0 bases, with 9 bases between the two germline ends. CDR1 KGHSH and CDR2 LQKENI come from the germline V gene. The CDR3 is 14 residues long. The CDR3 protein is CASSGDLSGNTIYF. Written as DNA, the CDR3 is TGTGCCAGCTCCGGGGATCTCTCTGGAAACACCATATATTTT.

The sample holds one count of this clone. The chain carries TRBV4-1 and TRBJ1-1; D gene uncertain. V dropped 3 bases and J dropped 4 bases, with 21 bases sitting between them. The CDR3 consists of 17 residues. Germline assignment: CDR1 MGHRA and CDR2 YSYEKL. CDR3: CASSQAKPLQRVTEAFF. The DNA for the CDR3 is TGCGCCAGCAGCCAGGCTAAACCTCTGCAGAGGGTCACTGAAGCTTTCTTT.

CDR3: CASRVGVLYEQYF. The CDR3 DNA follows: TGTGCCAGCAGGGTAGGGGTCCTCTACGAGCAGTACTTC. The rearrangement uses TRBV28 and TRBJ2-7, with D possibly matching TRBD1 (5 bases). The CDR3 runs 13 residues. Trimming stripped 6 bases from V and 3 bases from J, with 12 bases between. Germline CDR1 is MDHEN and CDR2 is SYDVKM.

The chain couples TRBV28 to TRBJ2-7; D might be TRBD1 or TRBD2, each matching 5 bases. The CDR3 consists of 15 residues. Germline assignment: CDR1 MDHEN and CDR2 SYDVKM. V was pared by 7 bases and J by 4 bases, with 20 bases between. Here the CDR3 reads CASTGGRATSYEQYF. The CDR3 DNA is TGTGCCAGCACCGGAGGCAGGGCTACGTCTTACGAGCAGTACTTC.

This clone showed up just once. The gene calls are TRBV5-1 and TRBJ2-7; 11 bases agree with TRBD1. The CDR3 runs to 14 residues. Unmatched junction bases numbered 7, after V lost 4 bases and J lost 7 bases. The germline V gene encodes CDR1 SGHRS and CDR2 YFSETQ. The chain's CDR3 is CASSGGQGVREQYF. CDR3 coding DNA: TGCGCCAGCAGCGGGGGACAGGGGGTAAGGGAGCAGTACTTC.

The chain is built from TRBV2 and TRBJ1-3; D remains ambiguous. The V gene lost 3 bases and the J gene lost 3 bases, with 3 bases spanning the gap. The CDR3 spans 12 residues. Germline V gene lookup returns CDR1 SNHLY and CDR2 FYNNEI. Written as DNA, the CDR3 is TGTGCCAGCAGTGATCTTGGAAACACCATATATTTT. Translating it yields CASSDLGNTIYF. Looking up the rest from reference TRBV2 and TRBJ1-3 gives the full variable domain: EPEVTQTPSHQVTQMGQEVILRCVPISNHLYFYWYRQILGQKVEFLVSFYNNEISEKSEIFDDQFSVERPDGSNFTLKIRSTKLEDSAMYFCASSDLGNTIYFGEGSWLTVV.

As for this clone: A read error may account for a junction end that differs from germline. The V call is TRBV7-7, the J call TRBJ2-1; 15 bases are a match to TRBD2. CDR3 length: 19 residues. Germline assignment: CDR1 SSHAT and CDR2 FNYEAQ (reference sequence). CDR3 DNA: TGTGCTAGCAGCTTACCCCGGACTAGCGGGGGGGCCGTCAACAATGAGCAGTTCTTC. Encoded protein: CASSLPRTSGGAVNNEQFF.

The chain links TRBV6-5 to TRBJ2-4; D gene ambiguous. Per germline, CDR1 MNHEY and CDR2 SVGAGI. Between the trimmed V and J ends, which lost 0 bases and 7 bases, there was a span of 13 bases. There are 15 residues in the CDR3. The CDR3 reads CASSYSEGLGNIQYF. Written as DNA, the CDR3 is TGTGCCAGCAGTTACTCGGAAGGGCTAGGGAACATTCAGTACTTC.

The CDR3 region is CASSLQGATNTGELFF. DNA for the CDR3: TGTGCCAGCAGCTTACAGGGGGCGACGAACACCGGGGAGCTGTTTTTT. The chain recombines TRBV7-3 with TRBJ2-2, with TRBD1 identical over 8 bases. J gave up 0 bases and V 2 bases, and 2 bases lay outside the gene matches. Germline V gene lookup returns CDR1 SGHTA and CDR2 FQGTGA. This CDR3 is 16 amino acids long.

The chain employs TRBV12-3 or TRBV12-4 and TRBJ1-4; 7 bases match TRBD1. This CDR3 comprises 13 residues. J lost 7 bases, V lost 9 bases, and 8 bases had no gene match. This chain's CDR3 is CASKRGRAEKLFF. Written as DNA, the CDR3 is TGTGCCAGTAAGAGGGGGCGCGCTGAAAAACTGTTTTTT.

CDR3 nucleotides: TGTGCCAGCAGTTGGTGGGACAGGGGAGAGACCCAGTACTTC. It is translated as CASSWWDRGETQYF. V and J are TRBV5-5 and TRBJ2-5, with 10 bases aligning to TRBD1. J lost 4 bases, V lost 5 bases, and 5 bases had no gene match. The CDR3 consists of 14 residues. Germline V CDR1 and CDR2: SGHKS, YYEKEE (reference sequence).

The chain carries TRBV5-4 and TRBJ2-5, with 7 positions matching TRBD2. The CDR3 consists of 15 residues. Germline CDR1 reads SGHNT; CDR2 reads YYREEE (reference sequence). V shed 4 bases and J 2 bases; nucleotides not matched to a gene: 8. The CDR3, as DNA: TGTGCCAGCAGCCTAGGACTAGATCCGCAAGAGACCCAGTACTTC. It translates to CASSLGLDPQETQYF. The whole variable domain, filled in from reference TRBV5-4 and TRBJ2-5, reads ETGVTQSPTHLIKTRGQQVTLRCSSQSGHNTVSWYQQALGQGPQFIFQYYREEENGRGNFPPRFSGLQFPNYSSELNVNALELDDSALYLCASSLGLDPQETQYFGPGTRLLVL.

The chain recombines TRBV1 with TRBJ1-1. TRBV1 counts as a pseudogene. The CDR3 is made up of 14 amino acids. CDR3 amino acids: CTSSQEPPGGQPFF. The CDR3 bases are TGCACCAGCAGCCAGGAACCCCCCGGGGGCCAACCCTTCTTT.

The rearrangement joins TRBV2 to TRBJ1-1; D is undetermined. This CDR3 contains 13 residues. Trimming pared 5 bases from V and 1 base from J, leaving 8 bases between. Germline V lookup: CDR1 SNHLY, CDR2 FYNNEI. CDR3 sequence reads: CASSLERNTEAFF. The CDR3 DNA follows: TGTGCCAGCAGTTTGGAGAGGAACACTGAAGCTTTCTTT.

The rearrangement uses TRBV28 and TRBJ2-1; 11 nucleotides line up with TRBD2. With 5 bases clipped from V and 4 bases from J, the junction kept 1 base outside the gene matches. The CDR3 sequence is 14 residues long. Germline CDR1 reads MDHEN; CDR2 reads SYDVKM. Here the CDR3 DNA reads TGTGCCAGCAGTACTAGCGGGAGTTACAATGAGCAGTTCTTC. As protein: CASSTSGSYNEQFF.